A selection of T cell receptor beta chains follows, all from one sample in a study of cytomegalovirus exposure and HLA in healthy donors. Sequencing was performed with immunoSEQ multiplex PCR; in TCRdb, only in-frame clones are kept and a portion is missing. The sample yields 200,000 or so clones, 65% to 80% seen once. The material sequenced was PBMCs. The receptors derive from a girl aged 2-10 years in good health and CMV-seronegative. Each CDR3 is given with its conserved first and last residue. Each record gives: V gene, J gene, D gene, clone size, CDR3 DNA, CDR3 protein. A D gene is named only where the DNA matches it firmly. Rows may omit the clone size; those that give it use once, few, many or a size class.

V: TRBV7-6
J: TRBJ1-1
D: -
size: -
DNA: TGTGCCAGCAGCAACCCCGCGCGGAACACTGAAGCTTTCTTT
CDR3: CASSNPARNTEAFF

V: TRBV29-1
J: TRBJ2-5
D: -
size: -
DNA: TGCAGCGACCTTGAAGGAGGGACCCAGTACTTC
CDR3: CSDLEGGTQYF

V: TRBV6-6
J: TRBJ1-2
D: -
size: -
DNA: TGTGCCAGCAGTTACTCCCCGGACATAGATGGCTACACCTTC
CDR3: CASSYSPDIDGYTF

V: TRBV9
J: TRBJ2-1
D: TRBD2
size: -
DNA: TGTGCCAGCAGCGAGGCGGGAGGGTATAGGGAGCAGTTCTTC
CDR3: CASSEAGGYREQFF

V: TRBV2
J: TRBJ1-2
D: -
size: once
DNA: TGTGCCAGCAGTGAATACAGTCCCTATGGCTACACCTTC
CDR3: CASSEYSPYGYTF

V: TRBV5-6
J: TRBJ2-2
D: TRBD2
size: -
DNA: TGTGCCAGTACGATGATGGGAGGGCAGGCAGAAAACACCGGGGAGCTGTTTTTT
CDR3: CASTMMGGQAENTGELFF

V: TRBV7-9
J: TRBJ2-2
D: -
size: -
DNA: TGTGCCAGCAGCCTTTACAGTGACACCGGGGAGCTGTTTTTT
CDR3: CASSLYSDTGELFF

V: TRBV15
J: TRBJ2-7
D: -
size: -
DNA: TGTGCCACCAGCAGAGATAGGACAGCTGATTACTACGAGCAGTACTTC
CDR3: CATSRDRTADYYEQYF

V: TRBV7-9
J: TRBJ2-5
D: -
size: -
DNA: TGTGCCAGCAGCTTAGATGGGGCTACCCAAGAGACCCAGTACTTC
CDR3: CASSLDGATQETQYF

V: TRBV2
J: TRBJ1-4
D: TRBD1
size: -
DNA: TGTGCCAGCAGGGAGCCAAACGACAGGGCGAAGGTTGAAAAACTGTTTTTT
CDR3: CASREPNDRAKVEKLFF

V: TRBV6-5
J: TRBJ1-2
D: -
size: -
DNA: TGTGCCAGCAGTTCCCGACTTGGGGCCTATGGCTACACCTTC
CDR3: CASSSRLGAYGYTF

V: TRBV7-7
J: TRBJ2-5
D: TRBD2
size: -
DNA: TGTGCCAGCAGCCTAAGCGGGAACTCCGGGACCCAGTACTTC
CDR3: CASSLSGNSGTQYF

V: TRBV9
J: TRBJ2-5
D: TRBD2
size: -
DNA: TGTGCCAGCAGCGTAGGGGGTAGCGGGGGGCTTCAAGAGACCCAGTACTTC
CDR3: CASSVGGSGGLQETQYF

V: TRBV10-3
J: TRBJ1-2
D: -
size: -
DNA: TGTGCCATCAACAGGGACCCTTATGGCTACACCTTC
CDR3: CAINRDPYGYTF

V: TRBV5-1
J: TRBJ1-1
D: TRBD1
size: once
DNA: TGCGCCAGCAGTCGGAGACAGGGGAACACTGAAGCTTTCTTT
CDR3: CASSRRQGNTEAFF

V: TRBV7-9
J: TRBJ2-1
D: TRBD1
size: -
DNA: TGTGCCAGCAATCCAGGGGGCTCCTACAATGAGCAGTTCTTC
CDR3: CASNPGGSYNEQFF

V: TRBV29-1
J: TRBJ1-1
D: -
size: -
DNA: TGCAGCGCCGTCAGAGGCAGGGCAGAAGCTTTCTTT
CDR3: CSAVRGRAEAFF

V: TRBV6-5
J: TRBJ2-7
D: TRBD1
size: few
DNA: TGTGCCAGCAGTTTGGGACAGGGGCCCTACGAGCAGTACTTC
CDR3: CASSLGQGPYEQYF

V: TRBV7-9
J: TRBJ2-7
D: -
size: -
DNA: TGTGCCAGCAGCTTAGCGGAGGCACGGGGCGAGCAGTACTTC
CDR3: CASSLAEARGEQYF

V: TRBV10-3
J: TRBJ2-3
D: TRBD2
size: few
DNA: TGTGCCATCAGTGCCGCGACTAGCCCCCCAGATACGCAGTATTTT
CDR3: CAISAATSPPDTQYF

V: TRBV6-5
J: TRBJ2-1
D: TRBD1
size: once
DNA: TGTGCCAGCAGTTACTCGTACAGGGGAAGCTACAATGAGCAGTTCTTC
CDR3: CASSYSYRGSYNEQFF

V: TRBV10-3
J: TRBJ1-2
D: -
size: -
DNA: TGTGCCATCAGTGAGTCAGACAGCTCCTATGGCTACACCTTC
CDR3: CAISESDSSYGYTF

V: TRBV14
J: TRBJ1-1
D: -
size: once
DNA: TGTGCCAGCAGCCAAGCAGCGGGGTTCCGGATGGCTGAAGCTTTCTTT
CDR3: CASSQAAGFRMAEAFF

V: TRBV5-8
J: TRBJ2-7
D: TRBD1
size: -
DNA: TGTGCCAGCAGCTTGGCCGGGGGACAGGCCTACGAGCAGTACTTC
CDR3: CASSLAGGQAYEQYF

V: TRBV11-2
J: TRBJ2-7
D: -
size: few
DNA: TGTGCCAGCAGCTTTCATAAGCGCGAGCAGTACTTC
CDR3: CASSFHKREQYF

V: TRBV6-1
J: TRBJ1-5
D: -
size: -
DNA: TGTGCCAGCAGTGCGCGGCAGCCCCAGCATTTT
CDR3: CASSARQPQHF

V: TRBV2
J: TRBJ2-7
D: -
size: few
DNA: TGTGCCAGCAGTTCACAGGAATGGCAGTACTTC
CDR3: CASSSQEWQYF

V: TRBV7-8
J: TRBJ2-5
D: TRBD2
size: few
DNA: TGTGCCAGCAGCTTAAGGCTAGCGGGTGCCCAAGAGACCCAGTACTTC
CDR3: CASSLRLAGAQETQYF

V: TRBV10-1
J: TRBJ2-1
D: TRBD2
size: -
DNA: TGCGCCAGCAGTGGTAGCGGGCCGACCCCTGAGCAGTTCTTC
CDR3: CASSGSGPTPEQFF

V: TRBV5-5
J: TRBJ2-3
D: -
size: -
DNA: TGTGCCAGCAGCTTTATAGCGGCTAGCACAGATACGCAGTATTTT
CDR3: CASSFIAASTDTQYF

V: TRBV6-1
J: TRBJ2-7
D: -
size: -
DNA: TGTGCCAGCAGTGAAGGGGACAATTCCTACGAGCAGTACTTC
CDR3: CASSEGDNSYEQYF

V: TRBV5-1
J: TRBJ1-1
D: -
size: once
DNA: TGCGCCAGCAGCTTGGTTCCGGGGGACACTGAAGCTTTCTTT
CDR3: CASSLVPGDTEAFF

V: TRBV2
J: TRBJ1-5
D: -
size: -
DNA: TGTGCCAGCAGTGCTTTAACAGCAGTAAATCAGCCCCAGCATTTT
CDR3: CASSALTAVNQPQHF

V: TRBV6-5
J: TRBJ1-1
D: TRBD1
size: -
DNA: TGTGCCAGCGGGGACAGGGAGGGAACTGAAGCTTTCTTT
CDR3: CASGDREGTEAFF

V: TRBV7-9
J: TRBJ2-7
D: TRBD2
size: -
DNA: TGTGCCAGCAGCTTAGCTGCGCGGGGGGGCCGCGAGCAGTACTTC
CDR3: CASSLAARGGREQYF

V: TRBV4-1
J: TRBJ2-7
D: TRBD2
size: -
DNA: TGCGCCAGCAGCCTCCGGGGGGGGAGCGCCTACGAGCAGTACTTC
CDR3: CASSLRGGSAYEQYF

V: TRBV30
J: TRBJ1-6
D: -
size: few
DNA: TGTGCCTGGCGTTTTTGGGGCTCACCCCTCCACTTT
CDR3: CAWRFWGSPLHF

V: TRBV29-1
J: TRBJ2-3
D: -
size: -
DNA: TGCAGCGTTGAAGACGGGGGGGGACAGATCACAGATACGCAGTATTTT
CDR3: CSVEDGGGQITDTQYF

V: TRBV7-2
J: TRBJ1-1
D: TRBD1
size: -
DNA: TGTGCCAGCGGTAAGGACAGGGGGCGAGGTGAAGCTTTCTTT
CDR3: CASGKDRGRGEAFF

V: TRBV5-1
J: TRBJ2-7
D: TRBD2
size: -
DNA: TGCGCCAGCAGCGGACTAGCGGGAGCCAACGAGCAGTACTTC
CDR3: CASSGLAGANEQYF

V: TRBV18
J: TRBJ2-5
D: TRBD1
size: -
DNA: TGTGCCAGCTCCGTCTTTTTAGGACAGGGTCAAGAGACCCAGTACTTC
CDR3: CASSVFLGQGQETQYF

V: TRBV25-1
J: TRBJ1-1
D: -
size: few
DNA: TGTGCCAGCAGGACGGGACAATTAATGAACACTGAAGCTTTCTTT
CDR3: CASRTGQLMNTEAFF

V: TRBV25-1
J: TRBJ2-1
D: -
size: -
DNA: TGTGCCAGCAGCCGTAACAATGAGCAGTTCTTC
CDR3: CASSRNNEQFF

V: TRBV30
J: TRBJ1-1
D: TRBD1
size: once
DNA: TGTGCCTGGAGTTCATTCCCCCACCCCAGGGGGCAGCAAGCTTTCTTT
CDR3: CAWSSFPHPRGQQAFF

V: TRBV7-6
J: TRBJ1-1
D: -
size: -
DNA: TGTGCCAGCAGCCCCAGACAAGGGGGGGCGAACACTGAAGCTTTCTTT
CDR3: CASSPRQGGANTEAFF

V: TRBV19
J: TRBJ1-1
D: TRBD1
size: -
DNA: TGTGCCAGTGCCGACAGGGGAAGGACTGAAGCTTTCTTT
CDR3: CASADRGRTEAFF

V: TRBV19
J: TRBJ1-4
D: TRBD1
size: -
DNA: TGTGCCAGTAGGGGACAGGAGACTAATGAAAAACTGTTTTTT
CDR3: CASRGQETNEKLFF

V: TRBV10-3
J: TRBJ1-1
D: -
size: -
DNA: TGTGCCATCAGTGGCGAGGGACACAGCACTGAAGCTTTCTTT
CDR3: CAISGEGHSTEAFF

V: TRBV7-6
J: TRBJ2-1
D: -
size: -
DNA: TGTGCCAGCAGGGCACGACTAGACAATGAGCAGTTCTTC
CDR3: CASRARLDNEQFF

V: TRBV7-3
J: TRBJ2-3
D: -
size: -
DNA: TGTGCCAGCAGCTTAATGGGGGCCAGCACAGATACGCAGTATTTT
CDR3: CASSLMGASTDTQYF

V: TRBV6-5
J: TRBJ1-4
D: -
size: once
DNA: TGTGCCAGCAGTTCACAGGGTCGGAAACTGTTTTTT
CDR3: CASSSQGRKLFF

V: TRBV27
J: TRBJ2-3
D: -
size: -
DNA: TGTGCCAGCAGTTGGAGGGTTTCCGGAGATACGCAGTATTTT
CDR3: CASSWRVSGDTQYF

V: TRBV6-1
J: TRBJ1-1
D: -
size: once
DNA: TGTGCCAGCAGTGAACGGGGAGACACTGAAGCTTTCTTT
CDR3: CASSERGDTEAFF

V: TRBV10-3
J: TRBJ1-2
D: -
size: few
DNA: TGTGCCATCAGTGAGTCGACTGGGGCCGATTATGGCTACACCTTC
CDR3: CAISESTGADYGYTF

V: TRBV5-1
J: TRBJ2-5
D: -
size: few
DNA: TGCGCCAGCAGCTTGGCCGGGGGCCAAGAGACCCAGTACTTC
CDR3: CASSLAGGQETQYF

V: TRBV5-1
J: TRBJ2-5
D: TRBD1
size: -
DNA: TGCGCCAGCGGGACAGGAGGACAAGAGACCCAGTACTTC
CDR3: CASGTGGQETQYF

V: TRBV6-1
J: TRBJ2-2
D: -
size: -
DNA: TGTGCCAGCACCCCCAGACTGAGCACCGGGGAGCTGTTTTTT
CDR3: CASTPRLSTGELFF